These T cell receptor beta chains were read from a single sample in a study of cytomegalovirus exposure and HLA in healthy donors. TCRdb's table, derived via immunoSEQ multiplex PCR, lists solely in-frame clones and lacks some. This table holds about 93,000 clones, under 85% found once. Material for sequencing was PBMCs. These receptors were obtained from a woman in her thirties or forties in good health and CMV-seronegative. The CDR3 runs from the conserved cysteine through the conserved F or W. The order of the fields is CDR3 length, V gene, D gene, J gene, clone size, CDR3 protein, CDR3 DNA. A D gene is named only where the DNA matches it firmly. Where a row states a size, it is once, few, many or the class of an expanded clone; other rows omit it.

15,TRBV6-5,.,TRBJ1-3,few,CASRPTGGFGNTIYF,TGTGCCAGCAGGCCCACGGGGGGCTTTGGAAACACCATATATTTT
13,TRBV2,.,TRBJ1-5,.,CASTGFSNQPQHF,TGTGCCAGCACAGGGTTTAGCAATCAGCCCCAGCATTTT
15,TRBV9,.,TRBJ2-7,.,CASSPDPRVGNEQYF,TGTGCCAGCAGCCCAGACCCGAGGGTCGGGAACGAGCAGTACTTC
10,TRBV23-1,.,TRBJ1-1,.,CASSRGEAFF,TGCGCCAGCAGTCGAGGTGAAGCTTTCTTT
16,TRBV11-2,TRBD1,TRBJ2-1,.,CASSASATQGATAQFF,TGTGCCAGCAGCGCAAGCGCTACACAGGGGGCGACGGCGCAGTTCTTC
13,TRBV28,TRBD1,TRBJ1-2,.,CASSPGTGLGYTF,TGTGCCAGCAGTCCCGGGACAGGGCTTGGCTACACCTTC
13,TRBV7-2,.,TRBJ2-2,.,CASSLVFTGELFF,TGTGCCAGCAGCTTAGTATTCACCGGGGAGCTGTTTTTT
13,TRBV6-6,.,TRBJ2-2,.,CASIAGLTGELFF,TGTGCCAGCATCGCCGGACTTACCGGGGAGCTGTTTTTT
16,TRBV5-1,TRBD2,TRBJ2-7,few,CASSLETSGPSYEQYF,TGCGCCAGCAGCTTGGAGACTAGCGGGCCGTCCTACGAGCAGTACTTC
14,TRBV28,.,TRBJ1-1,.,CASSLIGVNTEAFF,TGTGCCAGCAGTTTAATAGGGGTGAACACTGAAGCTTTCTTT
15,TRBV9,.,TRBJ1-3,.,CASSVGGGSGNTIYF,TGTGCCAGCAGCGTAGGGGGAGGCTCTGGAAACACCATATATTTT
16,TRBV28,TRBD1,TRBJ1-4,few,CASSGNHRGSDEKLFF,TGTGCCAGCAGCGGGAATCACAGGGGTTCAGATGAAAAACTGTTTTTT
12,TRBV7-9,.,TRBJ2-3,.,CASSLDEGEQYF,TGTGCCAGCAGCTTAGACGAGGGTGAGCAGTATTTT
12,TRBV7-8,TRBD1,TRBJ1-2,.,CASSKGQNGYTF,TGTGCCAGCAGCAAGGGACAGAACGGCTACACCTTC
16,TRBV15,.,TRBJ2-1,once,CATSSGHGSVNNEQFF,TGTGCCACCAGCAGTGGACACGGGAGCGTCAACAATGAGCAGTTCTTC
16,TRBV7-8,TRBD1,TRBJ1-5,.,CASSLKQGVVSQPQHF,TGTGCCAGCAGCTTAAAACAGGGGGTTGTATCTCAGCCCCAGCATTTT
14,TRBV10-3,.,TRBJ2-7,.,CAISEGSYTYEQYF,TGTGCCATCAGTGAAGGGAGCTATACCTACGAGCAGTACTTC
17,TRBV5-1,TRBD2,TRBJ2-3,.,CASSRTSGRGGTDTQYF,TGCGCCAGCAGCCGGACTAGCGGGAGAGGTGGCACAGATACGCAGTATTTT
13,TRBV6-5,.,TRBJ2-1,.,CALGLRGSNEQFF,TGTGCCCTAGGCCTGAGGGGGAGCAATGAGCAGTTCTTC
17,TRBV9,.,TRBJ2-6,.,CASSAGHRNAGANVLTF,TGTGCCAGCAGCGCTGGACACCGAAACGCTGGGGCCAACGTCCTGACTTTC
15,TRBV28,TRBD1,TRBJ2-7,.,CASSQPGTGIYEQYF,TGTGCCAGCAGTCAGCCCGGGACAGGGATCTACGAGCAGTACTTC
15,TRBV5-4,TRBD1,TRBJ1-1,few,CASSTGQGAITEAFF,TGTGCCAGCAGCACCGGACAGGGGGCGATCACTGAAGCTTTCTTT
12,TRBV18,.,TRBJ2-7,.,CASHLSPNEQYF,TGTGCCAGCCACCTTTCCCCCAACGAGCAGTACTTC
16,TRBV7-8,.,TRBJ2-7,.,CASSPNYPRGSYEQYF,TGTGCCAGCAGCCCCAATTATCCCCGGGGGTCCTACGAGCAGTACTTC
15,TRBV15,TRBD1,TRBJ1-1,few,CATSGHRDRGTEAFF,TGTGCCACCAGCGGACACAGGGACAGGGGCACTGAAGCTTTCTTT
17,TRBV15,TRBD1,TRBJ2-5,.,CATSRDAGTGPSRTQYF,TGTGCCACCAGCAGAGACGCCGGGACAGGCCCCTCCCGGACCCAGTACTTC
12,TRBV2,.,TRBJ2-7,.,CASKQGSYEQYF,TGTGCCAGCAAACAGGGTTCCTACGAGCAGTACTTC
16,TRBV27,TRBD1,TRBJ1-5,.,CASSSRQGAFNQPQHF,TGTGCCAGCAGTTCAAGACAGGGGGCATTCAATCAGCCCCAGCATTTT
13,TRBV5-1,.,TRBJ2-1,.,CASSIGGGRQQFF,TGCGCCAGCAGCATTGGTGGGGGGAGACAGCAGTTCTTC
16,TRBV19,TRBD1,TRBJ1-5,.,CASSFSRGHSNQPQHF,TGTGCCAGTAGCTTTTCGAGGGGGCATAGCAATCAGCCCCAGCATTTT
15,TRBV9,.,TRBJ1-2,.,CASSRSTGGARGYTF,TGTGCCAGCAGCAGATCCACCGGGGGGGCCCGGGGCTACACCTTC
15,TRBV6-5,.,TRBJ1-2,.,CASSYVGHRETGYTF,TGTGCCAGCAGTTACGTGGGACACAGGGAGACTGGCTACACCTTC
16,TRBV7-3,TRBD2,TRBJ2-2,.,CASSFLGGANTGELFF,TGTGCCAGCAGCTTCCTCGGGGGGGCCAACACCGGGGAGCTGTTTTTT
14,TRBV9,.,TRBJ2-2,few,CASSVGVYTGELFF,TGTGCCAGCAGCGTGGGAGTATACACCGGGGAGCTGTTTTTT
14,TRBV27,.,TRBJ2-3,.,CASSLEDPTDTQYF,TGTGCCAGCAGTTTGGAGGATCCCACAGATACGCAGTATTTT
14,TRBV7-3,.,TRBJ2-2,.,CASSLVGGTGELFF,TGTGCCAGCAGCTTAGTAGGGGGAACCGGGGAGCTGTTTTTT
14,TRBV28,.,TRBJ2-7,.,CASTQIRRSYEQYF,TGTGCCAGCACCCAAATCAGGCGTTCCTACGAGCAGTACTTC
15,TRBV5-1,TRBD2,TRBJ2-7,few,CASSSLAGSTYEQYF,TGCGCCAGCAGCTCTCTAGCGGGCAGTACCTACGAGCAGTACTTC
12,TRBV29-1,.,TRBJ2-1,.,CSVVEGTIEQFF,TGCAGCGTTGTGGAGGGGACGATTGAGCAGTTCTTC